This T cell receptor (beta chain) was sequenced during a study of cytomegalovirus exposure and HLA in healthy donors. Study-level results: In an earlier analysis, most TCR beta V segments were productive about 90% or about 30% of the time. For cytomegalovirus status, the classifier reportedly gave diagnoses with high specificity and sensitivity.

A remark on this clone: Its antigen remains unknown.

V lost 4 bases and J lost 5, with 8 bases in between. CDR3 size: 13 residues. Germline V gene lookup returns CDR1 SEHNR and CDR2 FQNEAQ (reference sequence). The PCR contained 60 Vbeta and 13 Jbeta primers. TCRdb keeps only in-frame clones here, not all; method: immunoSEQ multiplex PCR. The sample includes 90,000 to 150,000 clones, around three quarters of them seen just once. This TCR was recovered from a young woman in good health and CMV-seropositive. This rearrangement joins TRBV7-9 to TRBJ2-2, with a tentative D call TRBD1 (6 bases). Input material: PBMCs. For the CDR3, the DNA is TGTGCCAGCAGCTCAACAGGGACCGGGGAGCTGTTTTTT. Its translation: CASSSTGTGELFF.